This TCR beta chain was retrieved from a study of T cells after yellow fever vaccination. The CDR3 covers 11 residues. The V and J ends lost 7 bases and 6 bases respectively, with 9 bases between them. The germline gives CDR1 WSHSY, CDR2 SAAADI. Overall study findings and caveats: The secondary response was weaker, and its peak arrived faster, on day 5 versus 15. Among primary-vaccination clones, most reappeared after the booster, at around 97% for CD4 and approximately 88% for CD8.

Template switching with 5'RACE generated the TCR cDNA and added a universal primer site and UMIs. TCRdb re-analysed the 5' RACE reads in MiXCR, keeping a single row per CDR3 protein. The data hold roughly 190,000 distinct CDR3 sequences, with 11% observed a single time. A few counts support this clonotype. Its target is not known. The TCR comes from a man aged 18 to 35 who received the YFV17D yellow fever vaccine. The source material was CD8+ T cells sorted from PBMCs, sampled 15 days after the yellow fever booster vaccination. V is TRBV10-2 and J is TRBJ1-2; tentative D call: TRBD1 (5 bases). CDR3 sequence reads: CASNQGDGYTF. CDR3 DNA: TGCGCCAGCAACCAGGGCGATGGCTACACCTTC.